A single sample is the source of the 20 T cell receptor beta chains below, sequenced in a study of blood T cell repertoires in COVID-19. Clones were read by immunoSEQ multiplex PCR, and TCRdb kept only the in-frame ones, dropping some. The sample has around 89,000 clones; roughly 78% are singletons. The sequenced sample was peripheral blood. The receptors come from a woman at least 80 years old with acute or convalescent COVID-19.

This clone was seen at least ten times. DNA for the CDR3: TGTGCCAGCAGCATCGGGACAGGGAGGGAGACCCAGTACTTC. It codes for CASSIGTGRETQYF. The rearrangement uses TRBV7-2 and TRBJ2-5; 9 bases agree with TRBD1. CDR1 and CDR2 from the germline V gene are SGHTA and FQGNSA. V trimming: 5 bases; J trimming: 5 bases; junction bases outside the gene matches: 6. CDR3 size: 14 residues.

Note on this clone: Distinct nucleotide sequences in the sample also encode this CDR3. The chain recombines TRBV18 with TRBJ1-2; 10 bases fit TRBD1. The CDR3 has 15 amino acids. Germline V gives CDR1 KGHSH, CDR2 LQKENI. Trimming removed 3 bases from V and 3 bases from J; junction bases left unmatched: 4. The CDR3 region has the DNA TGTGCCAGCTCACCTGGACAGGGGGGTGACTATGGCTACACCTTC. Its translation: CASSPGQGGDYGYTF.

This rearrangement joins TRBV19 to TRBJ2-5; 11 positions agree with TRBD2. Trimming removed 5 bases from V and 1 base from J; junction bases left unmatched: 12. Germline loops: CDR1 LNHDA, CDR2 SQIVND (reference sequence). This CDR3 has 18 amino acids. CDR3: CASSPRASGGTLQETQYF. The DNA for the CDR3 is TGTGCCAGTAGTCCCCGAGCTAGCGGGGGGACCCTCCAAGAGACCCAGTACTTC.

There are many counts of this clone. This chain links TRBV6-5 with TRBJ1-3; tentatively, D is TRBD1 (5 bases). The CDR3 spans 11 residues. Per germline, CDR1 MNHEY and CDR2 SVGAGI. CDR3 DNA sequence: TGTATGGGGGGGACTGGAAACACCATATATTTT. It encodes CMGGTGNTIYF.

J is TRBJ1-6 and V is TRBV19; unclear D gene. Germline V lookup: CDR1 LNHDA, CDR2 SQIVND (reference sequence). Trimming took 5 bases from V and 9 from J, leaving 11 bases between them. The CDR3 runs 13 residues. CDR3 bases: TGTGCCAGTAGTCCGGGTTTAGGTTCACCCCTCCACTTT. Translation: CASSPGLGSPLHF.

In DNA, the CDR3 is TGTGCCAGCAGTGAAATGCAGGGGTATTCACCCCTCCACTTT. Protein product: CASSEMQGYSPLHF. The chain links TRBV2 to TRBJ1-6; tentative D call: TRBD1 (6 bases). The germline gives CDR1 SNHLY, CDR2 FYNNEI. The CDR3 loop spans 14 amino acids. V lost 2 bases and J 8 bases, leaving 10 bases between the germline ends.

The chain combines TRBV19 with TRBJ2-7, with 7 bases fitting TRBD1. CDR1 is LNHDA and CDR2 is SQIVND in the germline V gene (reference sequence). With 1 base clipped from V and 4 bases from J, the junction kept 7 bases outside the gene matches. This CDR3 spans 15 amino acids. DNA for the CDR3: TGTGCCAGTAGTATAGCCGGGACAGACGTATACGAGCAGTACTTC. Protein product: CASSIAGTDVYEQYF. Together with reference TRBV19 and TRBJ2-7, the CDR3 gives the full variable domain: DGGITQSPKYLFRKEGQNVTLSCEQNLNHDAMYWYRQDPGQGLRLIYYSQIVNDFQKGDIAEGYSVSREKKESFPLTVTSAQKNPTAFYLCASSIAGTDVYEQYFGPGTRLTVT.

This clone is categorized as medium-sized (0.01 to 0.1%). This CDR3 is CASSLDLGRLGQRYSYEQYF. The CDR3 DNA follows: TGTGCCAGCAGCTTAGACCTTGGAAGATTGGGACAGCGTTACTCCTACGAGCAGTACTTC. The chain has TRBV11-2 and TRBJ2-7, with TRBD1 identical over 7 bases. This CDR3 region has 20 residues. The germline V gene encodes CDR1 SGHAT and CDR2 FQNNGV. The V segment lost 0 bases and the J segment 0 bases; nucleotides outside the gene matches: 17.

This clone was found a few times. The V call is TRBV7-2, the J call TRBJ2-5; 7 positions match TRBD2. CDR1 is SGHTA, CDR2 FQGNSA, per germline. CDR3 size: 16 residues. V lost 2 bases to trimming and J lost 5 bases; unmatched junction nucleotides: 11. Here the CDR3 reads CASSLWVLAVGETQYF. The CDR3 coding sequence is TGTGCCAGCAGCTTATGGGTCCTAGCGGTTGGCGAGACCCAGTACTTC.

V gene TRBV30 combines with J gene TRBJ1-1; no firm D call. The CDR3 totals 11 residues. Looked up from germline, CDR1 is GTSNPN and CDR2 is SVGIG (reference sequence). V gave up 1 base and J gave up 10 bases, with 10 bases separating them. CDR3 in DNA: TGTGCCTGGAGTGGGCCCCGAGGAGCTTTCTTT. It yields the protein CAWSGPRGAFF.

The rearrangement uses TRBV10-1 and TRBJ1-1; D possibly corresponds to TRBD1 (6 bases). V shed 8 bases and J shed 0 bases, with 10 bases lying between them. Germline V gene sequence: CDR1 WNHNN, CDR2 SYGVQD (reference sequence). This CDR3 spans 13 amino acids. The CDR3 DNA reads TGCGCCAGCTACAGGGTAATGAACACTGAAGCTTTCTTT. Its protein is CASYRVMNTEAFF.

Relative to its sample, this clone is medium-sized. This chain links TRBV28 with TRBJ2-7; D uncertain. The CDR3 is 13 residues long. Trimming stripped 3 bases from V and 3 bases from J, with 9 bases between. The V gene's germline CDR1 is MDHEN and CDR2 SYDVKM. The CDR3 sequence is CASSFDISYEQYF. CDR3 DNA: TGTGCCAGCAGTTTTGACATAAGCTACGAGCAGTACTTC.

This chain's CDR3 is CASSTGTIYGYTF. The CDR3 coding sequence is TGTGCCAGTAGTACGGGGACTATCTATGGCTACACCTTC. This chain uses TRBV19 with TRBJ1-2; TRBD1 might be the D (5 bases). V was trimmed by 4 bases and J by 4 bases, leaving 10 bases between them. Germline V gene sequence: CDR1 LNHDA, CDR2 SQIVND (reference sequence). This CDR3 is 13 amino acids long.

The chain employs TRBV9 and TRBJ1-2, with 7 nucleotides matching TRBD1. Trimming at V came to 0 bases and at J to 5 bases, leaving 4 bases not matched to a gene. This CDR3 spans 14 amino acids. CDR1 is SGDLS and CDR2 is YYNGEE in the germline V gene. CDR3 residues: CASSVDYRGYGYTF. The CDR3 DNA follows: TGTGCCAGCAGCGTAGATTACAGGGGTTATGGCTACACCTTC.

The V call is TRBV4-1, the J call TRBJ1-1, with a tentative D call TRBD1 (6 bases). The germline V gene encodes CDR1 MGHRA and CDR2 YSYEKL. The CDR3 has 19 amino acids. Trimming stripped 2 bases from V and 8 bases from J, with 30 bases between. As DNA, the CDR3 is TGCGCCAGCAGCCAAATCCAACCTCGAAACAGGGACCCCCGCCGCGAAGCTTTCTTT. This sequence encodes CASSQIQPRNRDPRREAFF.

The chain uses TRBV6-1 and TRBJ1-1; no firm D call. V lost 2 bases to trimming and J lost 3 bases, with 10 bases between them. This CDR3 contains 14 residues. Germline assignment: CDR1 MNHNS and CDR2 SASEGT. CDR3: CASSETRTYTEAFF. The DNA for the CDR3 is TGTGCCAGCAGTGAAACCAGGACTTACACTGAAGCTTTCTTT.

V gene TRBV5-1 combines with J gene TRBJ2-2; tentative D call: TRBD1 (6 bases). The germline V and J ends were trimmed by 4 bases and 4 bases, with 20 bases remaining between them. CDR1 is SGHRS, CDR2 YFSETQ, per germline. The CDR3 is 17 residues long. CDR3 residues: CASSPTGQTYSTGELFF. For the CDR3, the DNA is TGCGCCAGCAGCCCTACTGGACAGACCTATAGCACCGGGGAGCTGTTTTTT.

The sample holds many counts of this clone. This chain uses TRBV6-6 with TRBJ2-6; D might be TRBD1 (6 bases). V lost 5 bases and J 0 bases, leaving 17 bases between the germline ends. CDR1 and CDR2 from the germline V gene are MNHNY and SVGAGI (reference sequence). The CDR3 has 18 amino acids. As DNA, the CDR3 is TGTGCCAGCAGTCGGGACAACACGGCGAGCTCTGGGGCCAACGTCCTGACTTTC. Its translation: CASSRDNTASSGANVLTF.

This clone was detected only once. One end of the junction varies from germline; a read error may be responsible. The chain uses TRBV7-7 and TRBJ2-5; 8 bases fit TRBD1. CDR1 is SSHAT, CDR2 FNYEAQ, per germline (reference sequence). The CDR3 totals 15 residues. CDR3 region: CASSRTGFMGETQYF. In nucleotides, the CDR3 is TGTGCTAGCAGCAGGACAGGGTTTATGGGGGAGACCCAGTACTTC.

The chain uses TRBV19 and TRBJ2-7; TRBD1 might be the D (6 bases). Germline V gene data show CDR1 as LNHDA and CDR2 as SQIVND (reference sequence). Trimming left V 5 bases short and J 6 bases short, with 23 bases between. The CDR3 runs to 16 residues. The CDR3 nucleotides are TGTGCCAGTAGTCCTGGGGCAGGGGATCAACGGGGCGAGCAGTACTTC. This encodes CASSPGAGDQRGEQYF.